A selection of T cell receptor beta chains follows, all from one sample in a study of T-cell memory formation after mild COVID-19. TCRdb re-called the 5' RACE reads with MiXCR, one entry per CDR3 protein. The sample yields 270,000 or so distinct CDR3 sequences, under 20% seen once. Sequenced sample: PBMCs or a T cell subset sorted from them (not recorded which). The receptor source for this set is a man between 18 and 35 years old who had mild COVID-19 (a few samples of this study predate the infection). Cell type and time point are not known. Each CDR3 is given with its conserved first and last residue. The D gene is left open where the match is weak. Size tells how often a clone was seen (once, few, many) or the class of an expanded clone, and some rows leave it out.

j_call clone_size v_call d_call cdr3_aa cdr3_nt
TRBJ1-2 . TRBV20-1 . CSANDRRTNYGYTF TGCAGTGCTAACGACAGGAGGACTAACTATGGCTACACCTTC
TRBJ2-3 few TRBV11-2 TRBD1 CASSSDRDRGGTDTQYF TGTGCCAGCAGCTCCGACCGGGACAGGGGGGGCACAGATACGCAGTATTTT
TRBJ1-3 . TRBV7-9 . CASSLVPGQPSGNTIYF TGTGCCAGCAGCTTAGTGCCCGGACAACCCTCTGGAAACACCATATATTTT
TRBJ1-1 . TRBV12-3/TRBV12-4 . CASSSLAANTEAFF TGTGCCAGCAGCAGTTTGGCTGCGAACACTGAAGCTTTCTTT
TRBJ2-2 few TRBV11-1 TRBD2 CASRWTSGETGELFF TGTGCCAGCAGGTGGACTAGCGGGGAGACCGGGGAGCTGTTTTTT
TRBJ2-3 . TRBV28 TRBD1 CASSLRDRGWDTQYF TGTGCCAGCAGTTTACGGGACAGGGGGTGGGATACGCAGTATTTT
TRBJ1-2 few TRBV7-2 . CASSPRSLNYGYTF TGTGCCAGCAGCCCTCGCAGCCTTAACTATGGCTACACCTTC
TRBJ2-1 few TRBV9 TRBD2 CASSQGLAGGREQFF TGTGCCAGCAGTCAGGGACTAGCGGGGGGCCGGGAGCAGTTCTTC
TRBJ2-5 many TRBV29-1 TRBD1 CSVPTRDRQETQYF TGCAGCGTTCCTACCCGGGACAGACAAGAGACCCAGTACTTC
TRBJ1-3 . TRBV18 . CASSREGGNTIYF TGTGCCAGCTCACGAGAGGGGGGAAACACCATATATTTT
TRBJ1-6 few TRBV28 . CASNPHRDKYNSPLHF TGTGCCAGCAATCCCCACCGGGACAAGTATAATTCACCCCTCCACTTT
TRBJ2-2 many TRBV12-3/TRBV12-4 . CASSLQGTNTGELFF TGTGCCAGCAGTTTACAGGGTACGAACACCGGGGAGCTGTTTTTT
TRBJ1-3 . TRBV10-2 . CASAFISGNTIYF TGCGCCAGCGCATTTATCTCTGGAAACACCATATATTTT
TRBJ2-5 . TRBV6-6 . CASSYASEFQETQYF TGTGCCAGCAGTTACGCTAGCGAGTTCCAAGAGACCCAGTACTTC
TRBJ1-1 . TRBV4-1 . CASSQDGTGRLGAFF TGCGCCAGCAGCCAAGATGGAACAGGGCGTTTAGGGGCTTTCTTT
TRBJ2-3 . TRBV20-1 . CSAQEGGDTQYF TGCAGTGCCCAGGAGGGGGGGGATACGCAGTATTTT
TRBJ1-3 few TRBV4-1 . CASSQDLSLGPDSGNTIYF TGCGCCAGCAGCCAGGATCTCAGTTTGGGCCCGGACTCTGGAAACACCATATATTTT
TRBJ2-1 . TRBV18 TRBD2 CASSPTGLAGGNEQFF TGTGCCAGCTCACCGACGGGGCTAGCGGGGGGCAATGAGCAGTTCTTC
TRBJ1-4 . TRBV7-2 . CASSLGPSNEKLFF TGTGCCAGCAGCTTGGGGCCTTCAAATGAAAAACTGTTTTTT
TRBJ1-1 few TRBV7-9 . CASSFAGTNTEAFF TGTGCCAGCAGCTTCGCCGGGACAAACACTGAAGCTTTCTTT
TRBJ1-2 many TRBV11-2 . CASSLLSPRTANYGYTF TGTGCCAGCAGCTTATTATCCCCCCGGACAGCCAACTATGGCTACACCTTC
TRBJ1-6 . TRBV2 . CASRPGRQENSPLHF TGTGCCAGCAGGCCGGGACGGCAAGAAAATTCACCCCTCCACTTT
TRBJ1-5 . TRBV6-5 . CASSYGIGQPQHF TGTGCCAGCAGTTACGGGATAGGACAGCCCCAGCATTTT
TRBJ1-5 many TRBV5-1 . CASSLVGNQPQHF TGTGCCAGCAGCTTAGTGGGGAATCAGCCCCAGCATTTT
TRBJ1-5 . TRBV6-6 TRBD1 CASTKLGGAYQPQHF TGTGCCAGCACCAAGCTAGGGGGCGCATATCAGCCCCAGCATTTT
TRBJ1-2 few TRBV27 . CASSLMGAANYGYTF TGTGCCAGCAGTTTAATGGGGGCAGCTAACTATGGCTACACCTTC
TRBJ1-2 few TRBV7-2 . CASRPPGGYYGYTF TGTGCCAGCAGACCCCCCGGGGGTTACTATGGCTACACCTTC
TRBJ1-5 few TRBV28 TRBD1 CASGEIPGQGGKWGNQPQHF TGTGCCAGCGGCGAGATACCGGGACAGGGAGGAAAGTGGGGCAATCAGCCCCAGCATTTT
TRBJ2-4 many TRBV20-1 . CSAQSGSSTDIQYF TGCAGTGCCCAATCGGGCAGTTCAACGGACATTCAGTACTTC
TRBJ1-1 many TRBV20-1 . CSAGQNTEAFF TGCAGTGCGGGACAGAACACTGAAGCTTTCTTT
TRBJ2-1 many TRBV18 . CASSPQASYNEQFF TGTGCCAGCTCACCACAGGCCTCCTACAATGAGCAGTTCTTC
TRBJ2-1 . TRBV24-1 . CATSVQGTNEQFF TGTGCCACCAGTGTACAGGGCACAAATGAGCAGTTCTTC
TRBJ2-5 few TRBV4-2 . CASSQAGDETQYF TGTGCCAGCAGCCAAGCCGGCGACGAGACCCAGTACTTC
TRBJ1-2 . TRBV2 . CASSDMGRFRGYTF TGTGCCAGCAGTGATATGGGGCGGTTCCGTGGCTACACCTTC
TRBJ1-3 . TRBV29-1 . CSVEGGGNTIYF TGCAGCGTTGAAGGGGGTGGAAACACCATATATTTT
TRBJ2-1 . TRBV7-2 TRBD1 CASRRTGVREQFF TGTGCCAGCAGGCGTACAGGGGTACGGGAGCAGTTCTTC
TRBJ1-5 . TRBV9 TRBD1 CASSVAGQDDQPQHF TGTGCCAGCAGCGTAGCTGGACAGGACGATCAGCCCCAGCATTTT
TRBJ2-7 . TRBV10-3 . CAISAGEWIEQYF TGTGCCATCAGTGCCGGGGAATGGATCGAGCAGTACTTC
TRBJ2-2 . TRBV5-6 . CASSFGRPNTGELFF TGTGCCAGCAGCTTTGGCAGGCCGAACACCGGGGAGCTGTTTTTT
TRBJ1-2 few TRBV7-8 . CASSLEPNVGRGSDGYTF TGTGCCAGCAGCTTAGAACCCAACGTCGGGCGGGGGAGCGATGGCTACACCTTC
TRBJ1-1 . TRBV5-1 . CASSLEVRAGEGEAFF TGCGCCAGCAGCTTGGAAGTCCGGGCAGGGGAAGGTGAAGCTTTCTTT
TRBJ2-5 many TRBV27 . CASSYGLWETQYF TGTGCCAGCAGTTACGGACTGTGGGAGACCCAGTACTTC
TRBJ2-5 . TRBV5-1 TRBD1 CASSPADRVETQYF TGCGCCAGCAGCCCGGCGGACAGGGTAGAGACCCAGTACTTC
TRBJ2-4 many TRBV4-1 . CASSQVASDVNIQYF TGCGCCAGCAGCCAAGTAGCTAGCGATGTAAACATTCAGTACTTC
TRBJ1-6 few TRBV10-3 TRBD1 CAIRDTDRGQARNSPLHF TGTGCCATCAGGGATACTGACAGGGGGCAGGCCAGGAATTCACCCCTCCACTTT
TRBJ2-1 . TRBV7-6 . CASSLVGGEQFF TGTGCCAGCAGCTTAGTGGGGGGTGAACAGTTCTTC
TRBJ2-1 . TRBV29-1 . CSVDPRGAYNEQFF TGCAGCGTTGACCCACGGGGGGCTTACAATGAGCAGTTCTTC
TRBJ2-7 many TRBV7-6 TRBD2 CASSIRTSGGSYEQYF TGTGCCAGCAGCATCCGGACTAGCGGGGGCTCCTACGAGCAGTACTTC